Listed here are 18 T cell receptor beta chains from one sample, sequenced in a study of T cells after yellow fever vaccination. TCRdb re-called the 5' RACE reads through MiXCR, storing one row per CDR3 protein. The repertoire has under 250,000 distinct CDR3 sequences, about 7% of them found once; the top ten carry 0.65% to 0.9%. Sequenced material: CD4+ T cells sorted from PBMCs, taken 15 days after the yellow fever booster vaccination. These receptors came from a man aged 30 to 39 who received the YFV17D yellow fever vaccine.

This clonotype was seen many times. The chain is built from TRBV24-1 and TRBJ2-2; 13 bases are shared with TRBD2. Germline lookup yields CDR1 KGHDR and CDR2 SFDVKD. This CDR3 has 15 amino acids. The ends lost 3 bases at V and 10 bases at J; junction bases unmatched: 4. This CDR3 is CATSDRTSGSQELFF. The CDR3 DNA sequence: TGTGCCACCAGTGATAGGACTAGCGGGAGCCAGGAGCTGTTTTTT.

This clonotype came up many times. The genes are TRBV27 and TRBJ1-6; D not resolved. Trimming removed 6 bases at V and 0 bases at J, with 9 bases between. Looked up from germline, CDR1 is MNHEY and CDR2 is SMNVEV (reference sequence). CDR3 size: 15 residues. CDR3 bases: TGTGCCAGCAGGGCCAGAGACTCCTATAATTCACCCCTCCACTTT. Translating gives CASRARDSYNSPLHF.

The chain combines TRBV14 with TRBJ2-1; D is perhaps TRBD2 (5 bases). Germline values: CDR1 SGHDN, CDR2 FVKESK. V gave up 1 base and J gave up 3 bases, with 13 bases separating them. The CDR3 extends over 16 amino acids. DNA for the CDR3: TGTGCCAGCAGCCAAGTGGACTGGAGAATCTACAATGAGCAGTTCTTC. It codes for CASSQVDWRIYNEQFF.

This clonotype has just a few counts. The rearrangement joins TRBV7-2 to TRBJ1-1; D might be TRBD1 (5 bases). Germline CDR1 is SGHTA and CDR2 is FQGNSA. The V end was cut by 3 bases, the J end by 4 bases, with 15 bases between. The CDR3 consists of 15 residues. CDR3 region: CASSFHTGVPTEAFF. The CDR3, as DNA: TGTGCCAGCAGCTTCCACACAGGTGTACCCACTGAAGCTTTCTTT.

This clonotype occurred a few times. The chain has TRBV5-1 and TRBJ1-5; maybe TRBD1 (6 bases). The germline V gene encodes CDR1 SGHRS and CDR2 YFSETQ. The CDR3 length is 13 residues. The ends were cut back, 5 bases at V and 6 bases at J, with 12 bases in the middle. CDR3 nucleotides: TGCGCCAGCAGTGGGGGCGCGGGTCAGCCCCAGCATTTT. Encoded protein: CASSGGAGQPQHF.

This clonotype was seen at least ten times. The chain couples TRBV20-1 to TRBJ1-6; 7 bases line up with TRBD1. This CDR3 is built from 15 residues. V dropped 0 bases and J dropped 9; count of bases not matched to a gene: 8. Germline assignment: CDR1 DFQATT and CDR2 SNEGSKA (reference sequence). The CDR3 sequence is CSARDSRQGISPLHF. As DNA, the CDR3 is TGCAGTGCTAGAGATTCGCGACAGGGTATTTCACCCCTCCACTTT.

This clonotype was recorded a few times. This chain connects TRBV20-1 to TRBJ2-1; 9 bases line up with TRBD2. Germline lookup yields CDR1 DFQATT and CDR2 SNEGSKA (reference sequence). The J segment lost 4 bases and the V segment lost 0 bases, leaving 7 bases of the junction unmatched. The CDR3 is 16 amino acids. CDR3 protein: CSARDMSSGAYNEQFF. Written as DNA, the CDR3 is TGCAGTGCTAGAGATATGTCTAGCGGGGCATACAATGAGCAGTTCTTC.

Many counts were recorded for this clonotype. The V gene is TRBV5-4, the J gene TRBJ2-1; 9 positions agree with TRBD1. This CDR3 comprises 14 residues. The ends lost 0 bases at V and 8 bases at J; junction bases unmatched: 3. Germline V gene sequence: CDR1 SGHNT, CDR2 YYREEE (reference sequence). The CDR3 spells CASSLGTGVDEQFF. CDR3 DNA sequence: TGTGCCAGCAGCTTGGGGACAGGGGTGGATGAGCAGTTCTTC.

This chain connects TRBV7-8 to TRBJ1-4; D possibly corresponds to TRBD1 (5 bases). V was clipped by 1 base and J by 7 bases, with 19 bases between them. The CDR3 runs 17 residues. CDR1 is SGHVS and CDR2 is FQNEAQ in the germline V gene. DNA of the CDR3: TGTGCCAGCAGCTTAGGTCAGGGTGGGGGATGGCGTGAAAAACTGTTTTTT. As protein: CASSLGQGGGWREKLFF.

This clonotype was seen repeatedly, ten times or more. This chain joins TRBV5-5 and TRBJ2-2; maybe TRBD1 (6 bases). The V and J ends lost 4 bases and 10 bases respectively, with 17 bases between them. This CDR3 is built from 14 residues. Per the germline V gene, CDR1 is SGHKS and CDR2 is YYEKEE (reference sequence). The chain's CDR3 is CASSLHRDPTELFF. CDR3 coding DNA: TGTGCCAGCAGCCTCCACAGGGATCCCACGGAGCTGTTTTTT. The variable domain in full, completed from reference TRBV5-5 and TRBJ2-2, reads DAGVTQSPTHLIKTRGQQVTLRCSPISGHKSVSWYQQVLGQGPQFIFQYYEKEERGRGNFPDRFSARQFPNYSSELNVNALLLGDSALYLCASSLHRDPTELFFGEGSRLTVL.

This clonotype was counted only a few times. The chain is built from TRBV12-3 or TRBV12-4 and TRBJ2-5; D is unresolved. The CDR3 has 12 residues. The V gene lost 6 bases and the J gene lost 3 bases, with 8 bases spanning the gap. CDR3 residues: CASSLREETQYF. As DNA, the CDR3 is TGTGCCAGCAGCCTTAGAGAAGAGACCCAGTACTTC.

V is TRBV7-9 and J is TRBJ2-2; no clear D gene. With 2 bases removed from V and 2 bases from J, the gap between germline ends came to 15 bases. Germline-derived CDR1 and CDR2 are SEHNR and FQNEAQ (reference sequence). CDR3 length equals 17 residues. The CDR3 DNA reads TGTGCCAGCAGCTTACAAACGGGCGCCTCAAACACCGGGGAGCTGTTTTTT. Encoded protein: CASSLQTGASNTGELFF. Based on the CDR3 plus reference TRBV7-9 and TRBJ2-2, the full variable domain is DTGVSQNPRHKITKRGQNVTFRCDPISEHNRLYWYRQTLGQGPEFLTYFQNEAQLEKSRLLSDRFSAERPKGSFSTLEIQRTEQGDSAMYLCASSLQTGASNTGELFFGEGSRLTVL.

This clonotype has a handful of counts. The DNA for the CDR3 is TGTGCCATCACTCGGGGGACAGACTCCTACGAGCAGTACTTC. Amino acid sequence: CAITRGTDSYEQYF. The chain uses TRBV10-3 and TRBJ2-7; tentative D call: TRBD1 (7 bases). V shed 7 bases and J shed 0 bases, with 13 bases lying between them. This CDR3 spans 14 amino acids. Germline lookup yields CDR1 ENHRY and CDR2 SYGVKD.

With respect to this clonotype: An end of the junction does not agree with germline; a read error may underlie this. The chain employs TRBV20-1 and TRBJ1-2; a possible D gene is TRBD1 (5 bases). CDR3 size: 11 residues. Germline values: CDR1 DFQATT, CDR2 SNEGSKA (reference sequence). The CDR3, as DNA: TGCAGTGCTAGAGTAGGGACCGGCTTCACCTTC. Its translation: CSARVGTGFTF.

The table lists this clonotype with a few counts. The CDR3 spells CSAEALLAGGGTDTQYF. The DNA of the CDR3 is TGCAGTGCTGAGGCTCTCTTAGCGGGAGGTGGCACAGATACGCAGTATTTT. The chain has TRBV20-1 and TRBJ2-3; 10 nucleotides align to TRBD2. The CDR3 has 17 residues. With 5 bases clipped from V and 1 base from J, the junction kept 12 bases outside the gene matches. The germline V gene encodes CDR1 DFQATT and CDR2 SNEGSKA (reference sequence).

Many counts were recorded for this clonotype. The rearrangement joins TRBV14 to TRBJ2-2; a possible D gene is TRBD2 (7 bases). Germline V gene sequence: CDR1 SGHDN, CDR2 FVKESK. The CDR3 loop spans 19 amino acids. V lost 0 bases and J lost 4, with 21 bases in between. The CDR3 nucleotides are TGTGCCAGCAGCCAAGATAGGGGGGGTATAGTAGTTCGCACCGGGGAGCTGTTTTTT. As protein: CASSQDRGGIVVRTGELFF.

This clonotype was counted ten times or more. The rearrangement links TRBV4-2 to TRBJ2-4; D might be TRBD1 (5 bases). This CDR3 region has 17 residues. Germline-derived CDR1 and CDR2 are LGHNA and YNFKEQ. With 0 bases removed from V and 0 bases from J, the gap between germline ends came to 12 bases. The CDR3 reads CASSQDLKQVAKNIQYF. Written as DNA, the CDR3 is TGTGCCAGCAGCCAAGATCTGAAACAGGTAGCCAAAAACATTCAGTACTTC.

The chain couples TRBV24-1 to TRBJ2-3; 12 nucleotides match TRBD1. V lost 5 bases and J lost 0; bases outside the gene matches: 2. Germline V gene data show CDR1 as KGHDR and CDR2 as SFDVKD. The CDR3 is 16 amino acids. The CDR3 DNA sequence: TGTGCCACCAGTGGGGGACAGGGGGCCAGCACAGATACGCAGTATTTT. Its protein product is CATSGGQGASTDTQYF.